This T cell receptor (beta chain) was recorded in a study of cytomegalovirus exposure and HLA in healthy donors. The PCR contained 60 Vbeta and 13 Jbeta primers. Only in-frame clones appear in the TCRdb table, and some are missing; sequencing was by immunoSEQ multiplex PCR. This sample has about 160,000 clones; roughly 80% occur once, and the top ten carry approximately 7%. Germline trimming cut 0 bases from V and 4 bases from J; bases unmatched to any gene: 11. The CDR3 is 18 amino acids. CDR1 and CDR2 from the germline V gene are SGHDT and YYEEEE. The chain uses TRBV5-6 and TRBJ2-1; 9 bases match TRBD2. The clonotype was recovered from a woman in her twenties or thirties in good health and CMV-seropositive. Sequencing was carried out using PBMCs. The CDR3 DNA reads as TGTGCCAGCAGCTTGGTTCGAAGGGGGGCGGGGGGGTACAATGAGCAGTTCTTC. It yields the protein CASSLVRRGAGGYNEQFF.